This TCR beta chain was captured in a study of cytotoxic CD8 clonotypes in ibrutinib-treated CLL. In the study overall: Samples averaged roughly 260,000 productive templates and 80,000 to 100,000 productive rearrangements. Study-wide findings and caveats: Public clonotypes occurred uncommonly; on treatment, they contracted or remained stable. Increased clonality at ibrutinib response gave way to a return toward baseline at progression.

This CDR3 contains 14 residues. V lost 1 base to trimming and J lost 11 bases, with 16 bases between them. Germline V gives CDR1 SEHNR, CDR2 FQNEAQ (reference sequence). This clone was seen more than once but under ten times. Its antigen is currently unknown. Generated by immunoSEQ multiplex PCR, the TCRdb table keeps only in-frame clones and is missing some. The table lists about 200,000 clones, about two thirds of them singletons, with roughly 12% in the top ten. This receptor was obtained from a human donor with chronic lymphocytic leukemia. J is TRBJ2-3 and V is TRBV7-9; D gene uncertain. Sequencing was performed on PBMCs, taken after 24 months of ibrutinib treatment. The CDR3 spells CASSLGQAYLGQYF. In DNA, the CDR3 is TGTGCCAGCAGCTTAGGCCAGGCCTATCTAGGGCAGTATTTT.